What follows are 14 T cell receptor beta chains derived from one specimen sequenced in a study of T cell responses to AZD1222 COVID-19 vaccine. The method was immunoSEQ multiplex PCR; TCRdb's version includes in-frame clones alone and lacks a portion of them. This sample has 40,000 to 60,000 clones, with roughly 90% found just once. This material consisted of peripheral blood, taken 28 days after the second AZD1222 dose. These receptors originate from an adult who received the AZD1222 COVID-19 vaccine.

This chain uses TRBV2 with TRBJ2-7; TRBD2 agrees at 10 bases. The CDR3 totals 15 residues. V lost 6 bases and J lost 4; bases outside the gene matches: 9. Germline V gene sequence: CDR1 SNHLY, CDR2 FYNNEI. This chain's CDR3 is CASSPGSSGSYEQYF. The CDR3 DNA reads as TGTGCCAGCAGCCCCGGGTCTAGCGGGAGTTACGAGCAGTACTTC. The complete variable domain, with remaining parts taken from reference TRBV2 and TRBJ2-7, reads EPEVTQTPSHQVTQMGQEVILRCVPISNHLYFYWYRQILGQKVEFLVSFYNNEISEKSEIFDDQFSVERPDGSNFTLKIRSTKLEDSAMYFCASSPGSSGSYEQYFGPGTRLTVT.

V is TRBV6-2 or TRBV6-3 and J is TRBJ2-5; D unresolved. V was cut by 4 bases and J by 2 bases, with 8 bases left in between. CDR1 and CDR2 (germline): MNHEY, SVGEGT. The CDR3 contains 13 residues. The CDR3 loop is CASSWALQETQYF. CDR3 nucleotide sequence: TGTGCCAGCAGTTGGGCCCTGCAAGAGACCCAGTACTTC.

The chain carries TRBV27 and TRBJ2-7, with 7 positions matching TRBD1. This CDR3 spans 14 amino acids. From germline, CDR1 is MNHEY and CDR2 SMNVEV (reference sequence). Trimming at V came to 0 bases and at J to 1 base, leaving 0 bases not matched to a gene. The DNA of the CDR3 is TGTGCCAGCAGTTTATCGGGACAGTCCTACGAGCAGTACTTC. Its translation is CASSLSGQSYEQYF.

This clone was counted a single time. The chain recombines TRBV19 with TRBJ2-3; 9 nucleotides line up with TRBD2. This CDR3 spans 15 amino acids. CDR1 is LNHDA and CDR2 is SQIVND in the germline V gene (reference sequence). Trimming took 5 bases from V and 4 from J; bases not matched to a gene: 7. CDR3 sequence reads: CASSLLAGIADTQYF. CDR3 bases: TGTGCCAGTAGTCTCCTAGCGGGAATCGCAGATACGCAGTATTTT.

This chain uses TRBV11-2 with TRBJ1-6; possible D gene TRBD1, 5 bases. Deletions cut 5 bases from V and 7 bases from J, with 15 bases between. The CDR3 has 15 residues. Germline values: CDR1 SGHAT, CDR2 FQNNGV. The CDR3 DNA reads TGTGCCAGCAGCCTCACGGGGGTTCGCAATTCACCCCTCCACTTT. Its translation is CASSLTGVRNSPLHF.

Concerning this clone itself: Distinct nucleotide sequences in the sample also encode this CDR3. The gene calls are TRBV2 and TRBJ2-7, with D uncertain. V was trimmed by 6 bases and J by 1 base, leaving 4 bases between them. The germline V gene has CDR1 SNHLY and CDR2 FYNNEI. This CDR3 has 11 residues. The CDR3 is CASRVSYEQYF. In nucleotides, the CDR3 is TGTGCCAGCAGGGTATCCTACGAGCAGTACTTC.

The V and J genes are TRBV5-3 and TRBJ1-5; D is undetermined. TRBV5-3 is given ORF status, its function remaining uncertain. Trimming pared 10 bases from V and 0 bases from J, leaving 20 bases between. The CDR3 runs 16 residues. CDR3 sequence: CAPRRGGRYSNQPQHF. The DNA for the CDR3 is TGTGCCCCCCGTCGTGGCGGTCGATATAGCAATCAGCCCCAGCATTTT.

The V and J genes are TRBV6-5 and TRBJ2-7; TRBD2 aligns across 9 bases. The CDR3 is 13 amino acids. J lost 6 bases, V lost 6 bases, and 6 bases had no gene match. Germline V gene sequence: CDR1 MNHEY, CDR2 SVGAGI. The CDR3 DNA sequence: TGTGCCAGCAGACGGACTAGCGAAGGCGAGCAGTACTTC. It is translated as CASRRTSEGEQYF.

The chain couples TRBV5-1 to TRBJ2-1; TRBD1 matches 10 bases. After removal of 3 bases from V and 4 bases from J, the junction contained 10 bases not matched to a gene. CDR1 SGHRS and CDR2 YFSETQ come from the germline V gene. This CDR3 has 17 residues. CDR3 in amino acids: CASSSGTGDILYNEQFF. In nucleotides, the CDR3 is TGCGCCAGCAGCTCAGGGACAGGGGATATCCTATACAATGAGCAGTTCTTC.

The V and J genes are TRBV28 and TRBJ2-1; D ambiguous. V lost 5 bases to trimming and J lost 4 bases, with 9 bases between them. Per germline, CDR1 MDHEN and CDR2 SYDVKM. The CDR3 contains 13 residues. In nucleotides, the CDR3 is TGTGCCAGCAGTCTCCTCGGGTACAATGAGCAGTTCTTC. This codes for CASSLLGYNEQFF.

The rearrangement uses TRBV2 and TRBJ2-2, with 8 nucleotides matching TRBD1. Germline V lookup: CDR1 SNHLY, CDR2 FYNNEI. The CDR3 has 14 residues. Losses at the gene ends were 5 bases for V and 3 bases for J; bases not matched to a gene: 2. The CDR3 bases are TGTGCCAGCAGTTCGGACAGGGACACCGGGGAGCTGTTTTTT. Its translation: CASSSDRDTGELFF. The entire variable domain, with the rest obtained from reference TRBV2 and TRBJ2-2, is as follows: EPEVTQTPSHQVTQMGQEVILRCVPISNHLYFYWYRQILGQKVEFLVSFYNNEISEKSEIFDDQFSVERPDGSNFTLKIRSTKLEDSAMYFCASSSDRDTGELFFGEGSRLTVL.

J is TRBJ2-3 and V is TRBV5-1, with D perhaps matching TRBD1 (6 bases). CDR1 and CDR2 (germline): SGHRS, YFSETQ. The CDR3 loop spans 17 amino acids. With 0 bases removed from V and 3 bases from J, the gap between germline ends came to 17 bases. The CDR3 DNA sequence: TGCGCCAGCAGCTTGGTCCCGACAGGAACAAGAACAGATACGCAGTATTTT. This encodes CASSLVPTGTRTDTQYF.

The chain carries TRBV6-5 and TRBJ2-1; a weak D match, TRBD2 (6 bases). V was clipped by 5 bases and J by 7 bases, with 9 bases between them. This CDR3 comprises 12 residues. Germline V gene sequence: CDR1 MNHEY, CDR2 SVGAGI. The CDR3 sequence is CASSREFNEQFF. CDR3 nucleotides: TGTGCCAGCAGTCGGGAGTTTAATGAGCAGTTCTTC.

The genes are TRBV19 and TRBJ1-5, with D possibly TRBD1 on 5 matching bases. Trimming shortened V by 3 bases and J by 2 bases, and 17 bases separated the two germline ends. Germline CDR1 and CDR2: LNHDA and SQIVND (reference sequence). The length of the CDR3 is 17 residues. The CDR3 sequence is CASSMEWAREGNQPQHF. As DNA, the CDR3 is TGTGCCAGTAGTATGGAGTGGGCCAGGGAAGGCAATCAGCCCCAGCATTTT.